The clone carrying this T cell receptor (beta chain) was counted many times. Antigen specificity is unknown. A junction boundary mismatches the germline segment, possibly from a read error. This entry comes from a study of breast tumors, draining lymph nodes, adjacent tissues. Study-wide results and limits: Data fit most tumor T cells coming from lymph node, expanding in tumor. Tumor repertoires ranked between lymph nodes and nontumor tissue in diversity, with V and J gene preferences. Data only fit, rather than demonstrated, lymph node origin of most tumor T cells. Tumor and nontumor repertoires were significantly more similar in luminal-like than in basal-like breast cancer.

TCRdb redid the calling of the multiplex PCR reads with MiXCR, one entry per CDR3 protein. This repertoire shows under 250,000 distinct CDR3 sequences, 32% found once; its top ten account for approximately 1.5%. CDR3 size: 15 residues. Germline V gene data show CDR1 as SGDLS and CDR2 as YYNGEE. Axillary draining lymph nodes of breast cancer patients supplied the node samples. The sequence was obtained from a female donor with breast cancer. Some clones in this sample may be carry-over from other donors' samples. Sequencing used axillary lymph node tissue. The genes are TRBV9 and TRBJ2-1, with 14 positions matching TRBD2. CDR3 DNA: TGTGCCAGCAGCTCCATGGGGACTAGCGGGAGTGAGGAGTTCTTC. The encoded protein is CASSSMGTSGSEEFF.